The rows below give T cell receptor beta chains drawn from one sample of a study of shared clonotypes between healthy human individuals. Sequenced by immunoSEQ multiplex PCR; TCRdb stores in-frame clones only, minus some. Among more than 2 million clones listed, roughly 94% were seen once. Sequenced: naive CD4+ T cells sorted from blood. The receptor set was obtained from a man aged 18 to 30 in good health. Both conserved end residues are part of each CDR3. D genes are given only for firm matches. Size tells how often a clone was seen (once, few, many) or the class of an expanded clone, and some rows leave it out.

d_call	clone_size	v_call	j_call	cdr3_aa	cdr3_nt
NA	NA	TRBV28	TRBJ2-7	CASRSGQLGGYEQYF	TGTGCCAGCAGGAGTGGCCAGCTGGGCGGCTACGAGCAGTACTTC
TRBD1	NA	TRBV27	TRBJ2-5	CASRPDRGQGETQYF	TGTGCCAGCAGACCTGACAGGGGGCAGGGAGAGACCCAGTACTTC
NA	once	TRBV7-9	TRBJ2-7	CASSSTGWLGGAEQYF	TGTGCCAGCAGCTCCACGGGATGGCTAGGTGGGGCCGAGCAGTACTTC
NA	NA	TRBV18	TRBJ1-1	CASSTSAGEGEAFF	TGTGCCAGCTCGACATCGGCGGGGGAGGGTGAAGCTTTCTTT
TRBD2	NA	TRBV18	TRBJ2-5	CASSSSGGTQETQYF	TGTGCCAGCTCGTCTAGCGGGGGGACCCAAGAGACCCAGTACTTC
NA	NA	TRBV6-1	TRBJ2-7	CASTWQASYEQYF	TGTGCCAGCACTTGGCAAGCATCCTACGAGCAGTACTTC
NA	NA	TRBV4-1	TRBJ2-3	CASSQGSSGSIEHTQYF	TGCGCCAGCAGCCAAGGATCCAGCGGGTCTATAGAACATACGCAGTATTTT
NA	NA	TRBV25-1	TRBJ2-7	CASSEQTFLYEQYF	TGTGCCAGCAGTGAGCAGACCTTTCTTTACGAGCAGTACTTC
NA	NA	TRBV2	TRBJ1-1	CASSFTGTVEAFF	TGTGCCAGCAGTTTCACCGGGACCGTAGAAGCTTTCTTT
TRBD1	NA	TRBV5-4	TRBJ1-2	CASSWGQGDGYTF	TGTGCCAGCAGCTGGGGACAGGGTGATGGCTACACCTTC
TRBD1	NA	TRBV7-2	TRBJ1-3	CASSRDRPTLSGNTIYF	TGTGCCAGCAGCCGGGACAGGCCTACCCTATCTGGAAACACCATATATTTT
TRBD1	NA	TRBV28	TRBJ1-5	CASSPTGSYQPQHF	TGTGCCAGCAGTCCGACAGGGTCGTATCAGCCCCAGCATTTT
NA	NA	TRBV7-8	TRBJ2-5	CASRRGGSGGSQYF	TGTGCCAGCAGGAGGGGGGGTAGCGGAGGCTCCCAGTACTTC
TRBD2	NA	TRBV10-2	TRBJ2-3	CASSVGLAGGDTQYF	TGCGCCAGCAGTGTAGGACTAGCGGGGGGGGATACGCAGTATTTT
TRBD1	NA	TRBV5-8	TRBJ1-5	CASSFRGIRNQPQHF	TGTGCCAGCAGCTTCAGGGGGATCCGCAATCAGCCCCAGCATTTT
NA	NA	TRBV28	TRBJ2-2	CASSPIRDYGLFF	TGTGCCAGCAGCCCAATCAGGGATTATGGCCTGTTTTTT
NA	NA	TRBV11-3	TRBJ2-7	CASSLDGKEQYF	TGTGCCAGCAGCTTAGACGGGAAGGAGCAGTACTTC
NA	NA	TRBV27	TRBJ2-3	CASSFLASGGTQYF	TGTGCCAGCAGTTTCCTCGCTAGTGGGGGTACGCAGTATTTT